The 20 T cell receptor beta chains in this list originate from one sample, sequenced in a study of CD8 T cells in ankylosing spondylitis. MiXCR, run by TCRdb on the 5' RACE reads, gives a single entry per CDR3 protein. The data show under 200,000 distinct CDR3 sequences, around 8.9% seen once. Sequenced input: blood, either unsorted or a sorted T cell fraction (not recorded which). These receptors all stem from a female donor with ankylosing spondylitis or in good health (not recorded which).

Turning to this clonotype: A junction end diverges from the germline sequence, so it may reflect a read error. The chain recombines TRBV7-9 with TRBJ2-5; TRBD1 is a possible D gene (5 bases). Germline V gene data show CDR1 as SEHNR and CDR2 as FQNEAQ (reference sequence). This CDR3 has 11 amino acids. Written as DNA, the CDR3 is TGTGCCAGCAGCTTAGAGGGGCTAGTCCACTTC. Amino acids: CASSLEGLVHF.

A few counts support this clonotype. The J gene is TRBJ2-3, the V gene TRBV7-9, with 10 positions matching TRBD2. Unmatched junction bases numbered 9, after V lost 4 bases and J lost 2 bases. Germline-derived CDR1 and CDR2 are SEHNR and FQNEAQ (reference sequence). This CDR3 is 17 amino acids long. CDR3 in DNA: TGTGCCAGCAGCTCCAATCTAGCGGGAGCCGTCACAGATACGCAGTATTTT. Protein product: CASSSNLAGAVTDTQYF.

This clonotype was counted ten times or more. The rearrangement uses TRBV9 and TRBJ2-2, with 9 bases lining up with TRBD2. V gave up 4 bases and J gave up 7 bases; unmatched junction bases: 8. The CDR3 consists of 15 residues. Germline CDR1 and CDR2: SGDLS and YYNGEE. CDR3 loop: CASSLSGSHGGELFF. The CDR3 DNA sequence: TGTGCCAGCAGCCTTAGCGGGAGTCATGGCGGGGAGCTGTTTTTT.

This clonotype was picked up many times. This rearrangement joins TRBV5-1 to TRBJ2-6; unclear D gene. Germline-derived CDR1 and CDR2 are SGHRS and YFSETQ. V dropped 0 bases and J dropped 11 bases, with 6 bases sitting between them. The CDR3 runs 12 residues. CDR3 region: CASSLAEDVLTF. CDR3 in DNA: TGCGCCAGCAGCTTGGCCGAAGACGTCCTGACTTTC.

This clonotype was recorded many times. This chain links TRBV10-3 with TRBJ2-5; D tentatively reads TRBD1 or TRBD2 (5 bases each). The V end was cut by 3 bases, the J end by 2 bases, with 16 bases between. The CDR3 loop spans 16 amino acids. Germline CDR1 ENHRY, CDR2 SYGVKD. This CDR3 reads CAISENFGDHQETQYF. For the CDR3, the DNA is TGTGCCATCAGTGAAAATTTTGGGGACCATCAAGAGACCCAGTACTTC.

As concerns this clonotype: At one of its ends the junction is not consistent with the germline gene, which may arise from a read error. V is TRBV12-3 or TRBV12-4 and J is TRBJ1-2; D is ambiguous. This CDR3 spans 15 amino acids. The CDR3 loop reads CASNFEGGYNYGYIF. CDR3 coding DNA: TGTGCCAGCAACTTTGAGGGCGGATATAACTATGGCTACATCTTC.

J is TRBJ2-1 and V is TRBV5-6; no clear D gene. This CDR3 is built from 13 residues. The germline V gene has CDR1 SGHDT and CDR2 YYEEEE. The V and J ends lost 4 bases and 9 bases respectively, with 14 bases between them. This CDR3 is CASSQSPPAEQFF. The CDR3 DNA reads as TGTGCCAGCAGCCAAAGTCCTCCTGCTGAGCAGTTCTTC.

This clonotype appeared a few times. The rearrangement uses TRBV9 and TRBJ2-1; 8 bases align to TRBD2. The CDR3 covers 15 residues. Per the germline V gene, CDR1 is SGDLS and CDR2 is YYNGEE. V gave up 3 bases and J gave up 0 bases; unmatched junction bases: 2. The CDR3 loop reads CASSDSGASYNEQFF. CDR3 nucleotide sequence: TGTGCCAGCAGCGATAGCGGGGCCTCCTACAATGAGCAGTTCTTC.

J is TRBJ2-2 and V is TRBV9; D perhaps matches TRBD2 (6 bases). In germline, CDR1 is SGDLS, CDR2 YYNGEE. This CDR3 is 14 amino acids long. V was pared by 3 bases and J by 4 bases, with 10 bases between. CDR3 protein: CASSGSGVTGELFF. The CDR3 DNA reads TGTGCCAGCAGCGGTTCGGGAGTCACCGGGGAGCTGTTTTTT.

The chain employs TRBV7-9 and TRBJ2-3, with a weak D call TRBD2 (6 bases). CDR1 and CDR2 from the germline V gene are SEHNR and FQNEAQ (reference sequence). V lost 6 bases, J lost 0 bases, and 19 bases lay in between. The CDR3 is made up of 17 amino acids. The CDR3 here is CASSPSVWDTSTDTQYF. The CDR3 DNA reads as TGTGCCAGCAGTCCTAGCGTATGGGATACTAGCACAGATACGCAGTATTTT.

This clonotype has ten or more counts. The J gene is TRBJ2-7, the V gene TRBV7-9; D ambiguous. The CDR3 totals 13 residues. With 2 bases removed from V and 1 base from J, the gap between germline ends came to 6 bases. CDR1 is SEHNR, CDR2 FQNEAQ, per germline (reference sequence). CDR3 protein: CASSLPQSYEQYF. CDR3 nucleotide sequence: TGTGCCAGCAGCTTACCCCAATCCTACGAGCAGTACTTC.

This clonotype was observed a few times. V and J are TRBV7-9 and TRBJ1-1, with D possibly being TRBD1 (6 bases). Germline CDR1 reads SEHNR; CDR2 reads FQNEAQ (reference sequence). V was cut by 7 bases and J by 11 bases, with 14 bases left in between. This CDR3 spans 11 amino acids. In DNA, the CDR3 is TGTGCCAGCACCGACGGACAGCGCGCTTTCTTT. Its protein is CASTDGQRAFF.

The chain joins TRBV20-1 to TRBJ1-3; the D gene is possibly TRBD1 (6 bases). The germline V gene has CDR1 DFQATT and CDR2 SNEGSKA (reference sequence). Trimming took 0 bases from V and 0 from J, leaving 12 bases between them. This CDR3 is 16 amino acids long. CDR3 protein: CSARDSGGYSGNTIYF. CDR3 nucleotide sequence: TGCAGTGCTAGAGATTCGGGGGGCTACTCTGGAAACACCATATATTTT.

This clonotype was detected ten times or more. The chain combines TRBV7-2 with TRBJ2-1; D unclear. Germline assignment: CDR1 SGHTA and CDR2 FQGNSA. Trimming took 7 bases from V and 6 from J, leaving 16 bases between them. The length of the CDR3 is 14 residues. CDR3 residues: CASTVWTTVNEQFF. The CDR3, as DNA: TGTGCCAGCACCGTCTGGACCACAGTCAATGAGCAGTTCTTC.

This clonotype occurred many times. The chain is built from TRBV24-1 and TRBJ2-3; tentative D call: TRBD1 (6 bases). CDR1 KGHDR and CDR2 SFDVKD come from the germline V gene. The V end lost 4 bases, the J end lost 0 bases, and 16 bases lay between the germline ends. This CDR3 contains 17 residues. CDR3 in amino acids: CATSDPLRGMSTDTQYF. DNA of the CDR3: TGTGCCACCAGTGACCCCCTGAGGGGGATGAGCACAGATACGCAGTATTTT.

The rearrangement links TRBV5-1 to TRBJ2-1; D may be TRBD1 (5 bases). The V gene lost 0 bases and the J gene lost 4 bases, with 11 bases spanning the gap. This CDR3 spans 15 amino acids. The germline V gene has CDR1 SGHRS and CDR2 YFSETQ. The CDR3 DNA follows: TGCGCCAGCAGCTTGGCCCAGGGTACTTACAATGAGCAGTTCTTC. Its protein product is CASSLAQGTYNEQFF. Filled out from reference TRBV5-1 and TRBJ2-1, the complete variable domain reads KAGVTQTPRYLIKTRGQQVTLSCSPISGHRSVSWYQQTPGQGLQFLFEYFSETQRNKGNFPGRFSGRQFSNSRSEMNVSTLELGDSALYLCASSLAQGTYNEQFFGPGTRLTVL.

This clonotype was seen a few times. This chain connects TRBV7-7 to TRBJ2-1; 12 bases align to TRBD2. Germline V CDR1 and CDR2: SSHAT, FNYEAQ (reference sequence). The V and J ends lost 5 bases and 5 bases, in that order; junction bases with no gene match: 10. CDR3 length: 17 residues. This CDR3 is CASSPHVGLAGNNEQFF. DNA of the CDR3: TGTGCCAGCAGCCCTCATGTCGGACTAGCGGGGAACAATGAGCAGTTCTTC.

This clonotype was seen only a few times. The chain carries TRBV29-1 and TRBJ2-1, with D possibly TRBD1 on 5 matching bases. Germline V gene sequence: CDR1 SQVTM, CDR2 ANQGSEA. Trimming took 3 bases from V and 0 from J, leaving 9 bases between them. The CDR3 extends over 14 amino acids. The CDR3 bases are TGCAGCGTTGAGGGGCTGAACTCCTACAATGAGCAGTTCTTC. Amino acids: CSVEGLNSYNEQFF.

This clonotype was observed a handful of times. DNA for the CDR3: TGTGCCAGCAGCAATGACAGGGTAGATTTCTACGAGCAGTACTTC. Its translation: CASSNDRVDFYEQYF. The genes are TRBV7-8 and TRBJ2-7, with 7 nucleotides matching TRBD1. V lost 5 bases to trimming and J lost 3 bases; unmatched junction nucleotides: 10. The CDR3 consists of 15 residues. In germline, CDR1 is SGHVS, CDR2 FQNEAQ.

This clonotype was seen ten or more times. The J gene is TRBJ2-1, the V gene TRBV12-3 or TRBV12-4; weak D call: TRBD2 (6 bases). V lost 2 bases, J lost 8 bases, and 13 bases lay in between. The CDR3 spans 14 residues. This CDR3 reads CASSLMGGRYEQFF. In nucleotides, the CDR3 is TGTGCCAGCAGTTTAATGGGAGGAAGGTATGAGCAGTTCTTC.